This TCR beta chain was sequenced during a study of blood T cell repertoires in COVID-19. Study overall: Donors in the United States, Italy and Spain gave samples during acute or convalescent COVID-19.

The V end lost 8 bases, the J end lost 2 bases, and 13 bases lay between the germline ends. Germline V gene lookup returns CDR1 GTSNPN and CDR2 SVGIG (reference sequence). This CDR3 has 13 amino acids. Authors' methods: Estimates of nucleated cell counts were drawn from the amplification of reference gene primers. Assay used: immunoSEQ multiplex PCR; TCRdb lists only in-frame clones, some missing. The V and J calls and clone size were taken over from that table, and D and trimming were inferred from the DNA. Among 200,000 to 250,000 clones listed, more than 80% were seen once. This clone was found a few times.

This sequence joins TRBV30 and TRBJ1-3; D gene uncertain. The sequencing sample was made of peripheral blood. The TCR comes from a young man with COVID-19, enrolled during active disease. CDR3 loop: CARRRRAGNTIYF. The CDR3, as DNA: TGTGCCCGGCGAAGGCGGGCTGGAAACACCATATATTTT.